The rows below give T cell receptor beta chains drawn from one sample of a study of T cells in Graves' hyperthyroidism and ophthalmopathy. TCRdb re-called the multiplex PCR reads with MiXCR, one entry per CDR3 protein. The top ten clones hold approximately 4.3% of a sample with 600,000 to 700,000 distinct CDR3 sequences, 14% to 15% of them seen once. The sequenced material came from blood. Receptors were obtained from a woman aged 40 to 50 with Graves' ophthalmopathy. Each CDR3 is given with its conserved first and last residue. D genes are given only for firm matches. A clone size is listed for some rows: how often the clone was seen (once, few, many), or a class if it is expanded.

clone size	V gene	J gene	D gene	CDR3 DNA	CDR3 protein
many	TRBV28	TRBJ2-7	.	TGTGCCAGCAGTTTCCCCACCCGGGAGTACCGGTCTGGCTACGAGCAGTACTTC	CASSFPTREYRSGYEQYF
few	TRBV4-2	TRBJ2-5	TRBD2	TGTGCCAGCAGCCGGGTGACGGGGGGGACAGAGACCCAGTACTTC	CASSRVTGGTETQYF
.	TRBV6-5	TRBJ2-2	TRBD2	TGTGCCAGCAGTTACTCCGAACTAGCGGGCAACACCGGGGAGCTGTTTTTT	CASSYSELAGNTGELFF
many	TRBV2	TRBJ2-5	.	TGTGCCAGCAGTGAAGATAGGCAGGGGTTAGGGGAGACCCAGTACTTC	CASSEDRQGLGETQYF
.	TRBV20-1	TRBJ2-7	TRBD2	TGCAGTGCTAGAGATAGGGCTAGCGGGAGCGACGAGCAGTACTTC	CSARDRASGSDEQYF
few	TRBV20-1	TRBJ2-5	.	TGCAGTGCTAGAGTCGTGGGTTATTACGAGACCCAGTACTTC	CSARVVGYYETQYF
few	TRBV28	TRBJ2-4	TRBD1	TGTGCCAGCAGTGTACCGACAGGGGCCATTCAGTACTTC	CASSVPTGAIQYF
many	TRBV10-3	TRBJ2-7	.	TGTGCCATCAGCCGGGACACCTACGAGCAGTACTTC	CAISRDTYEQYF
few	TRBV9	TRBJ2-4	TRBD2	TGTGCCAGCAGCGTAGGAGCGGGAAGGGAAAACATTCAGTACTTC	CASSVGAGRENIQYF
.	TRBV20-1	TRBJ2-2	.	TGCAGTGCTAGAGAGGACCGCGGGTGGGGGGTGTTTTTT	CSAREDRGWGVFF
.	TRBV12-3/TRBV12-4	TRBJ1-5	.	TGTGCCAGCAGCTTGCGGCAGCCCGATCAGCCCCAGCATTTT	CASSLRQPDQPQHF
few	TRBV30	TRBJ2-7	.	TGTGCCTGGAGTGGGACGGTTTTGGGCTACGAGCAGTACTTC	CAWSGTVLGYEQYF
.	TRBV6-2/TRBV6-3	TRBJ2-1	TRBD1	TGTGCCACCTGGGACAGGAGCTCCTACAATGAGCAGTTCTTC	CATWDRSSYNEQFF
.	TRBV12-3/TRBV12-4	TRBJ2-7	TRBD1	TGTGCCAGCAGTATGACAGGGATGGGGCCCTACGAGCAGTACTTC	CASSMTGMGPYEQYF
few	TRBV5-1	TRBJ1-1	.	TGCGCCAGCAGCTCCGACGCGGGAAACACTGAAGCTTTCTTT	CASSSDAGNTEAFF
many	TRBV6-1	TRBJ1-1	TRBD1	TGTGCCAGCAGATCGGCCCCACAGGGGGGAGAAACTGAAGCTTTCTTT	CASRSAPQGGETEAFF
many	TRBV12-3/TRBV12-4	TRBJ1-1	.	TGTGCCAGCACCCCCTGGGTTGGGTTCGCTGAAGCTTTCTTT	CASTPWVGFAEAFF
.	TRBV11-1	TRBJ2-7	TRBD2	TGTGCCAGCAGTCAGCCGGGGGGCGGGGGGCGAACCTACGAGCAGTACTTC	CASSQPGGGGRTYEQYF
.	TRBV7-9	TRBJ2-5	TRBD2	TGTGCCAGCAGCTTTACGGGGTTAGCGGGTGCCGAGACCCAGTACTTC	CASSFTGLAGAETQYF
many	TRBV28	TRBJ2-5	.	TGTGCCAGCAGTCCCGCCGGGACCTCAGAGACCCAGTACTTC	CASSPAGTSETQYF
few	TRBV6-1	TRBJ1-2	.	TGTGCCAGCAGTGAACCCGGTACGGGCCATGGCTACACCTTC	CASSEPGTGHGYTF
many	TRBV20-1	TRBJ2-7	.	TGCAGTGCTAGAGATCCGGGCCGATCCTACGAGCAGTACTTC	CSARDPGRSYEQYF
many	TRBV4-1	TRBJ2-7	.	TGCGCCAGCAGCCAAGTCCCCCAGGGCTCCTACGAGCAGTACTTC	CASSQVPQGSYEQYF
many	TRBV10-1	TRBJ2-7	TRBD2	TGCGCCAGCACAGTGCGGGAGTCAGTCGAGCAGTACTTC	CASTVRESVEQYF
.	TRBV3-1	TRBJ1-5	TRBD1	TGTGCCAGCAGCCAGGGTACAGGGGGCATGGTACAGCCCCAGCATTTT	CASSQGTGGMVQPQHF
many	TRBV12-5	TRBJ1-2	.	TGTGCTAGTGGTTCGACAGATCAAGCTAACTATGGCTACACCTTC	CASGSTDQANYGYTF
many	TRBV7-2	TRBJ1-2	.	TGTGCCAGCAGCCCGCGGGCCCAGAGCTATGGCTACACCTTC	CASSPRAQSYGYTF
many	TRBV3-1	TRBJ1-1	.	TGTGCCAGCAGCAACAGATACGACACTGAAGCTTTCTTT	CASSNRYDTEAFF
many	TRBV29-1	TRBJ2-5	TRBD1	TGCAGCGTGGGTGGGACAGGAGAGACCCAGTACTTC	CSVGGTGETQYF
.	TRBV28	TRBJ1-5	.	TGTGCCAGCAGTTTCGTCGGGGGCGGTTATCAGCCCCAGCATTTT	CASSFVGGGYQPQHF
.	TRBV2	TRBJ2-5	TRBD2	TGTGCCAGCAGGACCGGGACTAGCGGGTCGGAGACCCAGTACTTC	CASRTGTSGSETQYF
few	TRBV6-1	TRBJ2-4	.	TGTGCCAGCAGCGGGACACCGGACAAAAACATTCAGTACTTC	CASSGTPDKNIQYF
many	TRBV12-3/TRBV12-4	TRBJ1-1	TRBD1	TGTGCCAGCAGTTTGGGACAGTTAAGCGCTGAAGCTTTCTTT	CASSLGQLSAEAFF
many	TRBV5-4	TRBJ2-5	.	TGTGCCAGCAGCCTCACCGGGAACGCGGTGACAAAAGAGACCCAGTACTTC	CASSLTGNAVTKETQYF
many	TRBV27	TRBJ1-2	.	TGTGCCAGCTCCCTCGGGAGGGGTCACGGCTACACCTTC	CASSLGRGHGYTF
many	TRBV2	TRBJ2-7	.	TGTGCCAGCAGTCGAATCTACGAGCAGTACTTC	CASSRIYEQYF
many	TRBV20-1	TRBJ2-7	TRBD2	TGCAGTGCCTTCCCTAGCGGCTCCTACGAGCAGTACTTC	CSAFPSGSYEQYF
.	TRBV6-1	TRBJ1-1	.	TGTGCCAGCAGACCCCCCGGGACACCTGGATCGAACACTGAAGCTTTCTTT	CASRPPGTPGSNTEAFF
many	TRBV6-2/TRBV6-3	TRBJ2-7	TRBD2	TGTGCCAGCAGTAGCGGGAGGTTATTCTACGAGCAGTACTTC	CASSSGRLFYEQYF
.	TRBV2	TRBJ2-2	.	TGTGCCAGCAGTCTTGAAGGGGGGGCGAACACCGGGGAGCTGTTTTTT	CASSLEGGANTGELFF
many	TRBV6-2/TRBV6-3	TRBJ2-7	TRBD1	TGTGCCAGCAGTTACTTGGGACAGCTCCCTGGGTCGAGCTACGAGCAGTACTTC	CASSYLGQLPGSSYEQYF
.	TRBV5-4	TRBJ2-2	.	TGTGCCAGCCCGGCCGGGGGAGGGGGCGGCACCGGGGAGCTGTTTTTT	CASPAGGGGGTGELFF
many	TRBV7-3	TRBJ2-2	TRBD2	TGTGCCACCCGACCCGGCCGGGAGGGCCTAGCCGGGGAGCTGTTTTTT	CATRPGREGLAGELFF
many	TRBV2	TRBJ2-5	.	TGTGCCAGCAGTAGGGACTGGGGGCGTAAGGAGACCCAGTACTTC	CASSRDWGRKETQYF
few	TRBV12-5	TRBJ1-2	.	TGTGCTAGTGGTTTGGTAGGCACCTACTATGGCTACACCTTC	CASGLVGTYYGYTF
.	TRBV27	TRBJ2-7	TRBD1	TGTGCCAGCAGGGTACTTCAGGGGGCTCGAGAGCAGTACTTC	CASRVLQGAREQYF
many	TRBV28	TRBJ2-7	TRBD1	TGTGCCAGCAACCGACAGGGGGCCTACGAGCAGTACTTC	CASNRQGAYEQYF
many	TRBV20-1	TRBJ2-7	TRBD1	TGCAGTGCCCGGACAGGGATCTTAGACTACGAGCAGTACTTC	CSARTGILDYEQYF
once	TRBV6-1	TRBJ2-5	TRBD2	TGTGCCAGCAGGCCCGGGACTAGCAGACAAGAGACCCAGTACTTC	CASRPGTSRQETQYF
.	TRBV28	TRBJ1-3	.	TGTGCCAGCAGTTTTGGGGGAATTCTAGCCTTCTCTGGAAACACCATATATTTT	CASSFGGILAFSGNTIYF
many	TRBV27	TRBJ1-2	TRBD1	TGTGCCAGCAGAACAGGACAGGGTAACTATGGCTACACCTTC	CASRTGQGNYGYTF
few	TRBV12-3/TRBV12-4	TRBJ1-1	.	TGTGCCAGCAGTGTCCGAGGCAGAACGAACACTGAAGCTTTCTTT	CASSVRGRTNTEAFF
many	TRBV6-1	TRBJ1-1	TRBD1	TGTGCCAGCATCCAGGACAGGGGCGAAGCTTTCTTT	CASIQDRGEAFF
many	TRBV20-1	TRBJ1-1	TRBD1	TGCAGTGCTGTTGACAGGGGGAACACTGAAGCTTTCTTT	CSAVDRGNTEAFF
many	TRBV19	TRBJ2-2	TRBD2	TGTGCCACTAGGGGACTAGCGGACACCGGGGAGCTGTTTTTT	CATRGLADTGELFF
.	TRBV6-1	TRBJ1-1	.	TGTGCCAGCAGTGGGACCGCCCGGGGAGCTTTCTTT	CASSGTARGAFF
many	TRBV7-2	TRBJ1-5	.	TGTGCCAGCAGTTTAGTAGGGGGAAGCAATCAGCCCCAGCATTTT	CASSLVGGSNQPQHF
few	TRBV19	TRBJ1-3	TRBD1	TGTGCCAGTAGTATTACCGGGACAGAAGGAAACACCATATATTTT	CASSITGTEGNTIYF
once	TRBV7-2	TRBJ2-2	TRBD1	TGTGCCAGCAGCCCGGGGACAGGGGACGGGGAGCTGTTTTTT	CASSPGTGDGELFF